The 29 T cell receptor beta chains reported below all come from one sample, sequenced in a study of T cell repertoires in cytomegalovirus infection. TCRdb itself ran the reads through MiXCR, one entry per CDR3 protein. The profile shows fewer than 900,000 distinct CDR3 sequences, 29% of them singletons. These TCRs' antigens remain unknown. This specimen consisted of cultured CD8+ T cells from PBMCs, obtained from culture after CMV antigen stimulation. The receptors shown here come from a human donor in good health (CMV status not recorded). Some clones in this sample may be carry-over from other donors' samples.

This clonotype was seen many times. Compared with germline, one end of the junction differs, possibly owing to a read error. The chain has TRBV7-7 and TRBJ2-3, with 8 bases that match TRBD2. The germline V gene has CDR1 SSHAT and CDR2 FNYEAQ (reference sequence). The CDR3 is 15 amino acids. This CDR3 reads CASSLGSGEGDTQYF. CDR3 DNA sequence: TGTGCTAGCAGCTTAGGTAGCGGGGAGGGAGATACGCAGTATTTT.

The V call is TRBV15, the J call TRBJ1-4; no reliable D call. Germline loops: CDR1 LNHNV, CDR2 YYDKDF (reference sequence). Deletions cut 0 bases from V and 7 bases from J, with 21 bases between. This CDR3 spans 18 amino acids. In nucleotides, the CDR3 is TGTGCCACCAGCAGAGACCCCGCCGACGCAGGCTCAGGTGAAAAACTGTTTTTT. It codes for CATSRDPADAGSGEKLFF.

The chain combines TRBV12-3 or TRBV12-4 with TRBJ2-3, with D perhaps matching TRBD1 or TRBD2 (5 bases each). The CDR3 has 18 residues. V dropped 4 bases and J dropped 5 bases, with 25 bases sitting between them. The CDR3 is CASSSLTGNRFLEDTQYF. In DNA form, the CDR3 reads TGTGCCAGCAGTTCCTTAACCGGGAACAGGTTCTTGGAAGATACGCAGTATTTT.

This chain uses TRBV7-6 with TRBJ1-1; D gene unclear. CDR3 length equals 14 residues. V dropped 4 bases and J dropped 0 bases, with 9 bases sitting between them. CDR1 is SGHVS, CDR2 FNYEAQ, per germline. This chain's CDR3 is CASSSGFMNTEAFF. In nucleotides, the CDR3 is TGTGCCAGCAGCTCGGGATTCATGAACACTGAAGCTTTCTTT.

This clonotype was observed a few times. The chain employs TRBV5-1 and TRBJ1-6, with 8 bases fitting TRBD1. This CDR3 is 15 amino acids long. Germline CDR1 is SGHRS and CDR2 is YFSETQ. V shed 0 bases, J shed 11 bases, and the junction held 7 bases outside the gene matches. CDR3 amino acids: CASSLAGTGETPLHF. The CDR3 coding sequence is TGCGCCAGCAGCTTGGCCGGGACAGGAGAGACACCCCTCCACTTT.

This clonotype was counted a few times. CDR3 sequence (DNA): TGTGCCAGCTCACCACCGGGACCTTTTAATGAAAAACTGTTTTTT. Translation: CASSPPGPFNEKLFF. The chain is built from TRBV18 and TRBJ1-4, with a tentative D call TRBD1 (5 bases). Per germline, CDR1 KGHSH and CDR2 LQKENI. This CDR3 contains 15 residues. Trimming shortened V by 0 bases and J by 4 bases, and 9 bases separated the two germline ends.

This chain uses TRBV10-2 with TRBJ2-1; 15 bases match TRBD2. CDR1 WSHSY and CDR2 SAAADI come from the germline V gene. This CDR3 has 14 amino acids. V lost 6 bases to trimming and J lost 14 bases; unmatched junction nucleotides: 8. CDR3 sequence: CASSPGLAGGLEFF. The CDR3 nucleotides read TGCGCCAGCAGCCCCGGACTAGCGGGGGGGCTTGAGTTCTTC.

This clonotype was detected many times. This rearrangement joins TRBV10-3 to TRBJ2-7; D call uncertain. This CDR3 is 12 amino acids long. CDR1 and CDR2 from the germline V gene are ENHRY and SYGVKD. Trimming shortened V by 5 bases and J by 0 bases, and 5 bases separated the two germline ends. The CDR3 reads CAISPGSYEQYF. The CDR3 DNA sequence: TGTGCCATCAGTCCGGGCTCCTACGAGCAGTACTTC.

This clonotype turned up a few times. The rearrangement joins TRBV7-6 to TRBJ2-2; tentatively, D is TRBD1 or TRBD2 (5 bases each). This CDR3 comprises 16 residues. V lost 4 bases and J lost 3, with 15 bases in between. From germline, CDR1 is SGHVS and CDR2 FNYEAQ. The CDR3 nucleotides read TGTGCCAGCAGCTCCCTGGATAGGGGACACACCGGGGAGCTGTTTTTT. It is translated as CASSSLDRGHTGELFF.

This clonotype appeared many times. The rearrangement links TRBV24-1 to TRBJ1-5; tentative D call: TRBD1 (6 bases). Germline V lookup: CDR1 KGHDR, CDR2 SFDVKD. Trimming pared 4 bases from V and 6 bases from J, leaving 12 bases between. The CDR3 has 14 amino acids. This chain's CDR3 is CATSDTGSAQPQHF. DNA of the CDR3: TGTGCCACCAGTGACACAGGGTCTGCTCAGCCCCAGCATTTT.

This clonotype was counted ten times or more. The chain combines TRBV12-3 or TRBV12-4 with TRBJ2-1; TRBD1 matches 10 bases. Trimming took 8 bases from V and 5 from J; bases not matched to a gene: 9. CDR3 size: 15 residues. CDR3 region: CASGSRDRGHNEQFF. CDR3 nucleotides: TGTGCCAGCGGTTCCAGGGACAGGGGCCACAATGAGCAGTTCTTC.

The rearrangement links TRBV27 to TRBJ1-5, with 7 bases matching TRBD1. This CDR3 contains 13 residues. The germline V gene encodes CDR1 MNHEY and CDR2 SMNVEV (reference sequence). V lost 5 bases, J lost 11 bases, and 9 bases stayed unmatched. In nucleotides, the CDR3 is TGTGCCAGCAGTCAAGCAGGGGGGAAAGCCCAGCATTTT. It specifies CASSQAGGKAQHF.

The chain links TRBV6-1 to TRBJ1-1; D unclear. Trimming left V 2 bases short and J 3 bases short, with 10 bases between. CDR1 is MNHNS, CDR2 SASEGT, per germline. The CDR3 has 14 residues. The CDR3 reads CASSERRVYTEAFF. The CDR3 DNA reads TGTGCCAGCAGTGAACGACGGGTATACACTGAAGCTTTCTTT.

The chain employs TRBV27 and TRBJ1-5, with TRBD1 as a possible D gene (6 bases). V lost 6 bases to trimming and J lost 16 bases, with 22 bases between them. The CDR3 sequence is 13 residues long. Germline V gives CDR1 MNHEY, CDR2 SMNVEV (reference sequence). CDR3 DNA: TGTGCCAGCAGCCTCACCCAGGGGCGCCCGACCCATTTT. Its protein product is CASSLTQGRPTHF.

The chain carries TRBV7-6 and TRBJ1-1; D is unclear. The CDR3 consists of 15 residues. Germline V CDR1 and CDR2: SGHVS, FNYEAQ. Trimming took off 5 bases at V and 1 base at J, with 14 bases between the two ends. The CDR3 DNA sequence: TGTGCCAGCAGCCCGACGGAAGGGAAGAACACTGAAGCTTTCTTT. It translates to CASSPTEGKNTEAFF.

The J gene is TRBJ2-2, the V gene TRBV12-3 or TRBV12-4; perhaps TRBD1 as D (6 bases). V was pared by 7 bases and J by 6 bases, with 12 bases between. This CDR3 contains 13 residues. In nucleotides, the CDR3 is TGTGCCAGCATTCTCACAGGGCCCGGGGAGCTGTTTTTT. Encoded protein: CASILTGPGELFF.

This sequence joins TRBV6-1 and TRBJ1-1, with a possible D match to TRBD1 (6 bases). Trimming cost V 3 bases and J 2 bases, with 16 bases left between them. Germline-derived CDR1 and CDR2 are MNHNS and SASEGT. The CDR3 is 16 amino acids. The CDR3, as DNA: TGTGCCAGCAGTGACCCGTGGGGGGCGGGAAACACTGAAGCTTTCTTT. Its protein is CASSDPWGAGNTEAFF.

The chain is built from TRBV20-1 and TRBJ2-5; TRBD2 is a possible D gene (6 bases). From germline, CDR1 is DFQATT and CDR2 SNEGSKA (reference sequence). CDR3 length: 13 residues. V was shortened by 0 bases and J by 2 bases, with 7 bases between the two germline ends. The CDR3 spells CSARELAQETQYF. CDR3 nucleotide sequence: TGCAGTGCTAGAGAACTAGCACAAGAGACCCAGTACTTC.

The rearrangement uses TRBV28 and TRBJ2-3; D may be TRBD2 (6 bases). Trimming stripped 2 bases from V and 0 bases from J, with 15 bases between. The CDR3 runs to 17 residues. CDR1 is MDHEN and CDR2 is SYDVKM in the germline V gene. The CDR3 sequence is CASSLLWGRTSTDTQYF. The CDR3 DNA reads TGTGCCAGCAGTTTACTATGGGGGAGGACTAGCACAGATACGCAGTATTTT.

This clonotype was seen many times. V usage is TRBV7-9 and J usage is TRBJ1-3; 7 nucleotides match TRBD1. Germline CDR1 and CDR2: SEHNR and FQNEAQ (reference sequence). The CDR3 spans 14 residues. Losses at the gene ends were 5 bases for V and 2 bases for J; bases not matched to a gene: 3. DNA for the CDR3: TGTGCCAGCAGCCCCCAGGGGGCTGGAAACACCATATATTTT. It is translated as CASSPQGAGNTIYF.

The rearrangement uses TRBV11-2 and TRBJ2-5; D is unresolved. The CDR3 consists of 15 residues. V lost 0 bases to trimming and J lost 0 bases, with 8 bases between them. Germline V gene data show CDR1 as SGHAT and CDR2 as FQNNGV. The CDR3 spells CASSLDRADQETQYF. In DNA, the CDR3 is TGTGCCAGCAGCTTAGATCGGGCTGACCAAGAGACCCAGTACTTC.

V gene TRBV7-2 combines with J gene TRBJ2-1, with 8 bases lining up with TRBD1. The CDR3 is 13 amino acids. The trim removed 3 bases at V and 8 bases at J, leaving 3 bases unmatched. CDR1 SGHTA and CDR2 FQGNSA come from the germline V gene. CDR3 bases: TGTGCCAGCAGCTTCCCAGGGGGCGATGAGCAGTTCTTC. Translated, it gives CASSFPGGDEQFF.

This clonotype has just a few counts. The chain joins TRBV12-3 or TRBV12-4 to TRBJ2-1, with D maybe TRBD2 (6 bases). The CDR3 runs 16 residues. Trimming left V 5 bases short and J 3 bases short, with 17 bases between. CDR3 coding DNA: TGTGCCAGCAGTCCCCCAATGGGACTGGACTACAATGAGCAGTTCTTC. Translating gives CASSPPMGLDYNEQFF.

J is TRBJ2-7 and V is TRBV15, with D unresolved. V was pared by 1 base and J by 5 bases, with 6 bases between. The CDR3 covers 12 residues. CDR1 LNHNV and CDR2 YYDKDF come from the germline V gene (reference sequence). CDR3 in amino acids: CATSRGFDEQYF. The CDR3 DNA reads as TGTGCCACCAGCAGAGGGTTCGACGAGCAGTACTTC.

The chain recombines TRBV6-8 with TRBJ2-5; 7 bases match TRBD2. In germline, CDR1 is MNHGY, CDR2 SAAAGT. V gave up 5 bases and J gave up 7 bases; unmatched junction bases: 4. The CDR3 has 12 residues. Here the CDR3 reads CASSGGGGTQYF. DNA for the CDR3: TGTGCCAGCAGTGGCGGGGGTGGGACCCAGTACTTC.

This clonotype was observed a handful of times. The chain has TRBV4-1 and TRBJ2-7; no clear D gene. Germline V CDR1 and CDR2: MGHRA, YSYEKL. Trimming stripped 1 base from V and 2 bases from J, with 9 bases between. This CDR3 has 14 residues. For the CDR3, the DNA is TGCGCCAGCAGCCAAGGAAACGGTCCCTACGAGCAGTACTTC. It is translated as CASSQGNGPYEQYF.

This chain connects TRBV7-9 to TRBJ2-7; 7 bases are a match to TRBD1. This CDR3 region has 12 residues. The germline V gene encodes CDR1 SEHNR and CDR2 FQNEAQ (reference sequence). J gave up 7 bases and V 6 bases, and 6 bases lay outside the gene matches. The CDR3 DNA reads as TGTGCCAGCAGTTACGACAGGGAGGAGCAGTACTTC. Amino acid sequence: CASSYDREEQYF.

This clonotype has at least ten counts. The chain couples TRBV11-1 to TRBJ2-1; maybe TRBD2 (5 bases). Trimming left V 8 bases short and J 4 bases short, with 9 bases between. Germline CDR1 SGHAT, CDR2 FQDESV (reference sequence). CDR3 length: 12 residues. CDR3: CASRGLYNEQFF. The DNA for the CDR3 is TGTGCCAGCCGGGGTTTATACAATGAGCAGTTCTTC.

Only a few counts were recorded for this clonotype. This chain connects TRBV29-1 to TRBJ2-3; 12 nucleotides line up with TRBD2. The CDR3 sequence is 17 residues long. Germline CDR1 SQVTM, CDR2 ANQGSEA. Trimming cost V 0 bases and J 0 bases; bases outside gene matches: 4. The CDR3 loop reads CSVEEELAGGSTDTQYF. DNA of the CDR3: TGCAGCGTTGAAGAGGAGCTAGCGGGGGGGAGCACAGATACGCAGTATTTT.